Given below is one T cell receptor beta chain in context. Assay: immunoSEQ multiplex PCR; the TCRdb copy retains only in-frame clones and omits some. The data show around 43,000 clones, with about 91% seen just once and 4% to 4.5% held by the top ten. CDR3 length: 16 amino acids. Germline V CDR1 and CDR2: MNHEY, SMNVEV (reference sequence). V lost 8 bases and J lost 0, with 17 bases in between. This specimen comes from a study of graft-versus-host responses after intestinal transplantation. The sample was PBMCs, taken 524 days after transplant. The V call is TRBV27, the J call TRBJ2-1; unclear D gene. This TCR was sampled from a human patient who received an intestinal transplant, so some T cells may come from the graft donor. CDR3 protein: CASYLLSSSSYNEQFF. The CDR3 DNA reads TGTGCCAGCTACCTCTTAAGCTCGAGCTCCTACAATGAGCAGTTCTTC.